This is a list of T cell receptor beta chains from one sample in a study of monozygotic twins with inflammatory bowel disease. Each CDR3 protein gets one entry in TCRdb, which reprocessed the 5' RACE reads and gives no DNA. The clone table shows 300,000 to 450,000 distinct CDR3 sequences, with the ten largest holding 2.5% to 3%. The sequenced material came from blood. The receptors originated from a human donor with ulcerative colitis or Crohn's disease, or a healthy co-twin of an affected twin (not recorded which). Each CDR3 is given with its conserved first and last residue.

cdr3_aa	v_call	j_call
CASRTGGNTGELFF	TRBV19	TRBJ2-2
CASSLWASGGAQYF	TRBV27	TRBJ2-4
CASYYDSSYNEQFF	TRBV5-1	TRBJ2-1
CASSLDNRGQPQHF	TRBV7-9	TRBJ1-5
CASSLTYGRNTGELFF	TRBV7-3	TRBJ2-2
CASSRQGSSTDTQYF	TRBV27	TRBJ2-3
CASSPRLRTGETQYF	TRBV7-2	TRBJ2-5
CSVVGDNYGYTF	TRBV29-1	TRBJ1-2
CASIPAGTGNREQYF	TRBV6-1	TRBJ2-7
CASSLVAGTDATNEKLFF	TRBV7-8	TRBJ1-4
CASSQVLAGALNQETQYF	TRBV4-2	TRBJ2-5
CASSFHGTGGRRGEQFF	TRBV7-2	TRBJ2-1
CASSPPSGMGETQYF	TRBV18	TRBJ2-5
CSAPGNHETEFF	TRBV20-1	TRBJ2-1
CASSYSEQGSGSNQPQHF	TRBV6-2/TRBV6-3	TRBJ1-5
CAWSHRGQMPQHF	TRBV30	TRBJ1-5
CASHQSGFEQYF	TRBV28	TRBJ2-7
CASSLSASGGNSYEQYF	TRBV12-3/TRBV12-4	TRBJ2-7
CAWSVLAGKQPQHF	TRBV30	TRBJ1-5
CSASHDRAVKTQYF	TRBV20-1	TRBJ2-5
CATSDFLSTGELFF	TRBV24-1	TRBJ2-2
CASSNQVGVRLGEQYF	TRBV25-1	TRBJ2-7
CSAKRGLATNEQYF	TRBV20-1	TRBJ2-7
CSAQDGQETQYF	TRBV20-1	TRBJ2-5
CASGQDGYQETQYF	TRBV4-1	TRBJ2-5
CSARDVQLVRDRANYGYTF	TRBV20-1	TRBJ1-2
CSVRSQTPNEKLFF	TRBV29-1	TRBJ1-4
CASSFWVAGATTGELFF	TRBV12-3/TRBV12-4	TRBJ2-2
CASSVGGQGGNTIYF	TRBV9	TRBJ1-3
CASRDTHYEQYF	TRBV5-1	TRBJ2-7
CASRSLDRDNYGYTF	TRBV12-3/TRBV12-4	TRBJ1-2
CASSFGGSVSEQFF	TRBV7-2	TRBJ2-1
CASSFFGGVYGYTF	TRBV28	TRBJ1-2
CASSLWEGPPVNYGYTF	TRBV7-9	TRBJ1-2
CSARDGGVLNEQFF	TRBV20-1	TRBJ2-1
CASSLQGSSYGYTF	TRBV7-9	TRBJ1-2
CASSSISTGTDTQYF	TRBV7-2	TRBJ2-3
CSAVTSGEETQYF	TRBV20-1	TRBJ2-5
CASSFGTGTPYEQYF	TRBV11-2	TRBJ2-7
CASGKQGNEQFF	TRBV12-5	TRBJ2-1
CASSLVPGTVNIQYF	TRBV5-1	TRBJ2-4
CASSQGTSEQFF	TRBV4-3	TRBJ2-1
CASRSLIQGMIRATEAFF	TRBV6-1	TRBJ1-1
CASSFLSGGANEQFF	TRBV12-3/TRBV12-4	TRBJ2-1
CASSPNLLEAGVIRSYEQYF	TRBV18	TRBJ2-7
CASSPGQGIQETQYF	TRBV12-3/TRBV12-4	TRBJ2-5
CASSVGVTGELFF	TRBV9	TRBJ2-2
CAIRMDRGFYEQYF	TRBV10-3	TRBJ2-7
CASSQHRGGNIQYF	TRBV14	TRBJ2-4
CAISEALEQYF	TRBV10-3	TRBJ2-7
CASSFTSGVAGELFF	TRBV11-2	TRBJ2-2
CATSDSRDYVQETQYF	TRBV24-1	TRBJ2-5
CASSSEPAETQYF	TRBV5-1	TRBJ2-5